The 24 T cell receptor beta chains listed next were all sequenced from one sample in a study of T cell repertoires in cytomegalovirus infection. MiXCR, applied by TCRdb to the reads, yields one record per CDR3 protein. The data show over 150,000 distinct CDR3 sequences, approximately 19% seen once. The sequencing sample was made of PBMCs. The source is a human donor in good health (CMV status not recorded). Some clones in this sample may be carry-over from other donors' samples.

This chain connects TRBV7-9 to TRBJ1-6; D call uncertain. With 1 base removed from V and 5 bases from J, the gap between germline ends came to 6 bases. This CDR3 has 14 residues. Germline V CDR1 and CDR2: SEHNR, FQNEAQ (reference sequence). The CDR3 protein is CASSLERNNSPLHF. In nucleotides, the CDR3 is TGTGCCAGCAGCTTAGAACGGAATAATTCACCCCTCCACTTT.

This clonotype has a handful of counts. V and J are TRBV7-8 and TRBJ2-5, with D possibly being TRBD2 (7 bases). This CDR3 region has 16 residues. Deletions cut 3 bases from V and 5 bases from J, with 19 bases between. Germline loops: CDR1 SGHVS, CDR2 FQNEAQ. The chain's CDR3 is CASSLTFGGLRETQYF. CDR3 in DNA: TGTGCCAGCAGCTTGACCTTCGGGGGGCTGAGGGAGACCCAGTACTTC.

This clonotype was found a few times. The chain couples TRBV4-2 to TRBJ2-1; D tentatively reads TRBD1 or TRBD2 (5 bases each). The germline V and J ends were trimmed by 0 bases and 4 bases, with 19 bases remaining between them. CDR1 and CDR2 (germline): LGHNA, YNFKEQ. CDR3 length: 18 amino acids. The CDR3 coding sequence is TGTGCCAGCAGCCAAGAATTCCGGGGCCCGGCCGGGTACAATGAGCAGTTCTTC. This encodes CASSQEFRGPAGYNEQFF.

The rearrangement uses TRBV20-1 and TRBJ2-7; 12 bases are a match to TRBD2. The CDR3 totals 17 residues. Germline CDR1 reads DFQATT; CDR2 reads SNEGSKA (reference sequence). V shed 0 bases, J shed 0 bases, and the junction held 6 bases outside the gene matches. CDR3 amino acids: CSARDWTSGESSYEQYF. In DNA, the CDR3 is TGCAGTGCTAGAGATTGGACTAGCGGGGAAAGCTCCTACGAGCAGTACTTC.

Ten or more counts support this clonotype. CDR3 sequence reads: CASSRQGVYEQYF. DNA for the CDR3: TGTGCCAGCAGTCGACAGGGGGTCTACGAGCAGTACTTC. The V gene is TRBV7-9, the J gene TRBJ2-7; TRBD1 matches 9 bases. CDR1 is SEHNR and CDR2 is FQNEAQ in the germline V gene (reference sequence). V shed 6 bases and J 3 bases; nucleotides not matched to a gene: 3. The CDR3 has 13 amino acids.

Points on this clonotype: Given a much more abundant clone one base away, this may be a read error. CDR3 bases: TGTGCCAGCAAGAGAGGGAGTGGGACAGATACGCAGTATTTT. Amino acid sequence: CASKRGSGTDTQYF. The chain joins TRBV7-3 to TRBJ2-3; D possibly corresponds to TRBD2 (5 bases). This CDR3 is built from 14 residues. The V end lost 7 bases, the J end lost 3 bases, and 14 bases lay between the germline ends. The germline CDR1 and CDR2 sequences are SGHTA and FQGTGA.

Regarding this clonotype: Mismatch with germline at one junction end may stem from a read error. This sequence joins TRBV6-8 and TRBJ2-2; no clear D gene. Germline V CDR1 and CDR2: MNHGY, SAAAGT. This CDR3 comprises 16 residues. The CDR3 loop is CASCYGWSPNTGELFF. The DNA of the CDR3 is TGTGCCAGCTGTTACGGGTGGTCCCCGAACACCGGGGAGCTGTTTTTT.

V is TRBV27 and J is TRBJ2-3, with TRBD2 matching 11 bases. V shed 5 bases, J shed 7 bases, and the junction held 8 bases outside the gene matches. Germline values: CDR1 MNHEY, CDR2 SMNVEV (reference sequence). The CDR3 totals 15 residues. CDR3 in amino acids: CASSPTSGEIYTQYF. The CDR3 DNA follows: TGTGCCAGCAGTCCGACTAGCGGGGAAATTTATACGCAGTATTTT.

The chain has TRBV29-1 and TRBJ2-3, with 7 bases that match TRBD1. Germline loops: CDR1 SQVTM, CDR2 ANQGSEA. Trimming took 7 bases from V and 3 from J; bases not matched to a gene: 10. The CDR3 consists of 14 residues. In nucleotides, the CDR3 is TGCAGCGCTGGAAGGACAGGTGTAACAGATACGCAGTATTTT. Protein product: CSAGRTGVTDTQYF.

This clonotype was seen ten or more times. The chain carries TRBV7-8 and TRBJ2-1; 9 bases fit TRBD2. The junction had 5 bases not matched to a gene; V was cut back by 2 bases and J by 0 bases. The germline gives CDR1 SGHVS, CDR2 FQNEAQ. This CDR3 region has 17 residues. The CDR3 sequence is CASSLIAGESSYNEQFF. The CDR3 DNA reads TGTGCCAGCAGCTTAATAGCGGGGGAAAGCTCCTACAATGAGCAGTTCTTC.

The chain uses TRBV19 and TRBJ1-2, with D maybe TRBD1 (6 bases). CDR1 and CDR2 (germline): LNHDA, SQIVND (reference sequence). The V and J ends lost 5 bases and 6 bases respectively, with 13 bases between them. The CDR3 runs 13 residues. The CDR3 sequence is CASSSRGGDGYTF. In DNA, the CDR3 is TGTGCCAGTAGTTCCCGGGGGGGCGATGGCTACACCTTC.

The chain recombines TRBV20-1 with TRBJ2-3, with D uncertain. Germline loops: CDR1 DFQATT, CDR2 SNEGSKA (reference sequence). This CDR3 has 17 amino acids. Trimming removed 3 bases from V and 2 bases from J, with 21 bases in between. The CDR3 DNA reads TGCAGTGCTAGGACCCCCAGTTTGGTGTCGCACACAGATACGCAGTATTTT. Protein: CSARTPSLVSHTDTQYF.

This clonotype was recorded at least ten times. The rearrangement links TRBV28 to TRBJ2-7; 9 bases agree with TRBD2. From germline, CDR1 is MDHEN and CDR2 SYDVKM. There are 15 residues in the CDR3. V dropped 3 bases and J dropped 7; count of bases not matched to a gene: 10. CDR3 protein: CASSLPRTSVGEQYF. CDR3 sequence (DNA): TGTGCCAGCAGTTTGCCCAGGACTAGCGTAGGGGAGCAGTACTTC. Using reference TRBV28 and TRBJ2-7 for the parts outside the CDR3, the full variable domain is DVKVTQSSRYLVKRTGEKVFLECVQDMDHENMFWYRQDPGLGLRLIYFSYDVKMKEKGDIPEGYSVSREKKERFSLILESASTNQTSMYLCASSLPRTSVGEQYFGPGTRLTVT.

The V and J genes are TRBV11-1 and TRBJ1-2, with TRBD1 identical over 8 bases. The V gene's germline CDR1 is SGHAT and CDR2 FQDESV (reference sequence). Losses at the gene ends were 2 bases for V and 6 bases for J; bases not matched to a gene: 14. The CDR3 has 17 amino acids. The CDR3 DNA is TGTGCCAGCAGCTTAACCCCAAGGGACAGGCACGAAGATGGCTACACCTTC. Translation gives CASSLTPRDRHEDGYTF.

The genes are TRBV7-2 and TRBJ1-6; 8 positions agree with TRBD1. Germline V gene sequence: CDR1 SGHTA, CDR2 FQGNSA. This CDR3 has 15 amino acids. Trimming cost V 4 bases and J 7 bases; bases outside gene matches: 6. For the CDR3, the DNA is TGTGCCAGCAGCTCCGACAGGGGAGAAAATTCACCCCTCCACTTT. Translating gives CASSSDRGENSPLHF.

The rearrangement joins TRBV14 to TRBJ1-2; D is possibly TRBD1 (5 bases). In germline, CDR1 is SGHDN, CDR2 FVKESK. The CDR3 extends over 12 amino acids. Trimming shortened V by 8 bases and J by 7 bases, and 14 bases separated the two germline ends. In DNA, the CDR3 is TGTGCCAGCTGTTGTTCGGGGGTTGGCTACACCTTC. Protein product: CASCCSGVGYTF.

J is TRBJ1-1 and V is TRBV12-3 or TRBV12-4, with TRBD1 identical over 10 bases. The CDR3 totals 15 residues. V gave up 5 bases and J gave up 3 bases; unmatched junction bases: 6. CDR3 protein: CASSATGTGDTEAFF. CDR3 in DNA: TGTGCCAGCAGTGCAACCGGGACAGGGGACACTGAAGCTTTCTTT.

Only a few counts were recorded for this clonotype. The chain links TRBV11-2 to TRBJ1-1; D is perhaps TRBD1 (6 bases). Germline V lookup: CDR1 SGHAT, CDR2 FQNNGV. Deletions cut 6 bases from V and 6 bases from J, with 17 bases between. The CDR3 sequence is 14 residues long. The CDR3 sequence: CASSQQGFGAEAFF. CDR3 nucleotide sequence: TGTGCCAGCAGTCAACAGGGTTTCGGTGCTGAAGCTTTCTTT.

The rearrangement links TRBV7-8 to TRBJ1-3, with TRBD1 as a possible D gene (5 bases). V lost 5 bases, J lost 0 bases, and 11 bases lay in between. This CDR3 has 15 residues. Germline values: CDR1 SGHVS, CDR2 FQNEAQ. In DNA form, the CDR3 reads TGTGCCAGCAGCCCAGGGACTGTCTCTGGAAACACCATATATTTT. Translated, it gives CASSPGTVSGNTIYF. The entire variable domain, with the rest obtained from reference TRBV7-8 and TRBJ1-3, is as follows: GAGVSQSPRYKVAKRGQDVALRCDPISGHVSLFWYQQALGQGPEFLTYFQNEAQLDKSGLPSDRFFAERPEGSVSTLKIQRTQQEDSAVYLCASSPGTVSGNTIYFGEGSWLTVV.

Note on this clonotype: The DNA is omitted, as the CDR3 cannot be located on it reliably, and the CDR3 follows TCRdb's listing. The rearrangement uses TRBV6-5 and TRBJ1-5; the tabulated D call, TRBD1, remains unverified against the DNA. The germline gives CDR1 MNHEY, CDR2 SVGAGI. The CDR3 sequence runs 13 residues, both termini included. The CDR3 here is CASSSSGQQPQHF.

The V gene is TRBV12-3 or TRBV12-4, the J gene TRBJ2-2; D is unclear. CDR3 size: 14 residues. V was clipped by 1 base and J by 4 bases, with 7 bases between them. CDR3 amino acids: CASSLGPATGELFF. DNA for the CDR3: TGTGCCAGCAGTTTAGGACCGGCCACCGGGGAGCTGTTTTTT.

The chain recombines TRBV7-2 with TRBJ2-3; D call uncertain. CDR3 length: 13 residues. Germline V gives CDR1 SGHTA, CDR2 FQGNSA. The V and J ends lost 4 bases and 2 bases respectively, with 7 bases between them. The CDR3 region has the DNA TGTGCCAGCAGCTCCCCAGTCACAGATACGCAGTATTTT. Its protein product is CASSSPVTDTQYF.

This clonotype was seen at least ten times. CDR3 protein: CASSSTVGFVKTQYF. Here the CDR3 DNA reads TGTGCCAGCAGTTCAACTGTCGGGTTTGTAAAGACCCAGTACTTC. The chain links TRBV28 to TRBJ2-5; D gene unclear. The CDR3 loop spans 15 amino acids. V was clipped by 4 bases and J by 6 bases, with 18 bases between them. Germline V gene sequence: CDR1 MDHEN, CDR2 SYDVKM.

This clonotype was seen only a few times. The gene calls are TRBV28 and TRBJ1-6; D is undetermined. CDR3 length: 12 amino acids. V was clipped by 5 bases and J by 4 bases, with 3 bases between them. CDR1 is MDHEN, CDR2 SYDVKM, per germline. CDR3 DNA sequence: TGTGCCAGCAGTGAATATAATTCACCCCTCCACTTT. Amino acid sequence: CASSEYNSPLHF.